This T cell receptor (beta chain) stems from a study of siplizumab effects on memory and regulatory T cells. General study results and limits: No assignable naive or memory phenotype existed for roughly 80-97% of proliferating CD4+ or CD8+ clones. Major contributors to the alloresponse seemed to be naive T cells, which also appeared more diverse than memory cells. Just a small share of alloreactive clones was traced back to unstimulated subsets.

Germline V gives CDR1 SGHRS, CDR2 YFSETQ. Trimming pared 4 bases from V and 3 bases from J, leaving 12 bases between. The CDR3 is 14 amino acids. Concerning this clone: Its antigen is not known.

The protocol was immunoSEQ multiplex PCR, while the TCRdb copy is restricted to in-frame clones and leaves out a portion. The table has approximately 65,000 clones, roughly 78% seen once; the top ten hold over 0.4%. The sequenced sample was memory CD4+ T cells sorted from blood. The chain recombines TRBV5-1 with TRBJ2-3, with TRBD2 as a possible D gene (6 bases). The TCR was taken from a human donor in good health. The CDR3 DNA reads as TGCGCCAGCAGCCAAGGGACTCTTACAGATACGCAGTATTTT. Its protein is CASSQGTLTDTQYF.